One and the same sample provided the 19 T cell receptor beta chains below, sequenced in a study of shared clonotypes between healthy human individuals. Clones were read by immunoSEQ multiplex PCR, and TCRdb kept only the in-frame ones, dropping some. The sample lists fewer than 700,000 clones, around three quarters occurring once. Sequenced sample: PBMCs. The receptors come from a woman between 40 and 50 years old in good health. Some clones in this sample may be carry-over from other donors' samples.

CDR3 nucleotides: TGTGCCAGCAGCTCCCCTTACCATGAGCAGTTCTTC. Protein sequence: CASSSPYHEQFF. The rearrangement joins TRBV11-2 to TRBJ2-1; D unresolved. Trimming removed 4 bases from V and 8 bases from J, with 9 bases in between. The CDR3 totals 12 residues. Looked up from germline, CDR1 is SGHAT and CDR2 is FQNNGV.

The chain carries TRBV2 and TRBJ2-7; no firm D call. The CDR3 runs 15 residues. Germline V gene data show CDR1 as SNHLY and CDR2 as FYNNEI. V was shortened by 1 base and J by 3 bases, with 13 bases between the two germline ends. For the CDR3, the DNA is TGTGCCAGCAGTGAAGGTCCCGCAGAGCTCTACGAGCAGTACTTC. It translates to CASSEGPAELYEQYF.

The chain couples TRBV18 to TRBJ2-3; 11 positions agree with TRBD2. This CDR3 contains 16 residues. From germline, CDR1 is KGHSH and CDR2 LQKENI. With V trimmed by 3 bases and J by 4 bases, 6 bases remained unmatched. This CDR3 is CASSPVAGGPSDTQYF. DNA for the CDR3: TGTGCCAGCTCACCGGTAGCGGGAGGGCCATCAGATACGCAGTATTTT.

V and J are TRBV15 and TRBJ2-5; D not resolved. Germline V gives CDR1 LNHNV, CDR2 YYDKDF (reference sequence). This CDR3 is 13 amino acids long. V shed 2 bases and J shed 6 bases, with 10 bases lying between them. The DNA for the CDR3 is TGTGCCACCAGCAGACAGAGTACGCAGACCCAGTACTTC. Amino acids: CATSRQSTQTQYF.

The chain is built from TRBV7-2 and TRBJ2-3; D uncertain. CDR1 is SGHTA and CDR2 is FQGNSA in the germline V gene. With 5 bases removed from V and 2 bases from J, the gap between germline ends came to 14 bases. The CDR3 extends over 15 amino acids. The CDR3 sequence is CASSPQSADTDTQYF. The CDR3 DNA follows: TGTGCCAGCAGCCCCCAATCGGCCGACACAGATACGCAGTATTTT.

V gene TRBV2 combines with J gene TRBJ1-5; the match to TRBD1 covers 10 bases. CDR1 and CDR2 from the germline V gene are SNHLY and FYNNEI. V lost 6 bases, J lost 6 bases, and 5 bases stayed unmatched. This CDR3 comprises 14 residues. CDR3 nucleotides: TGTGCCAGCAGGGAAAGACAGGGGGCTCAGCCCCAGCATTTT. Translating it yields CASRERQGAQPQHF. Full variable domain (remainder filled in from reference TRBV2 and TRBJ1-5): EPEVTQTPSHQVTQMGQEVILRCVPISNHLYFYWYRQILGQKVEFLVSFYNNEISEKSEIFDDQFSVERPDGSNFTLKIRSTKLEDSAMYFCASRERQGAQPQHFGDGTRLSIL.

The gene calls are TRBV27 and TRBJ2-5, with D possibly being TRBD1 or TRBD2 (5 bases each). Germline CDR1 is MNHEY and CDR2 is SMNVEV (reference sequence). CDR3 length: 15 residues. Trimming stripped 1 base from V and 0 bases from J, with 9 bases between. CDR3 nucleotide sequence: TGTGCCAGCAGTTTATTAGGGACGGACCAAGAGACCCAGTACTTC. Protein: CASSLLGTDQETQYF.

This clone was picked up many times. In DNA, the CDR3 is TGTGCCAGTAGTCCGGGCCTCTGGGGAGCAGATACGCAGTATTTT. This codes for CASSPGLWGADTQYF. The J gene is TRBJ2-3, the V gene TRBV19; weak D call: TRBD2 (5 bases). The germline V gene has CDR1 LNHDA and CDR2 SQIVND (reference sequence). Deletions cut 5 bases from V and 4 bases from J, with 16 bases between. The CDR3 sequence is 15 residues long.

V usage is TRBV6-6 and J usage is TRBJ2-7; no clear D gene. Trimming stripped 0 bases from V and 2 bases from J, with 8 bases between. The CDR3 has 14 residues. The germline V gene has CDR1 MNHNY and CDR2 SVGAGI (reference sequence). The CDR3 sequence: CASSYSDTAYEQYF. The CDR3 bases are TGTGCCAGCAGTTACTCTGATACAGCCTACGAGCAGTACTTC.

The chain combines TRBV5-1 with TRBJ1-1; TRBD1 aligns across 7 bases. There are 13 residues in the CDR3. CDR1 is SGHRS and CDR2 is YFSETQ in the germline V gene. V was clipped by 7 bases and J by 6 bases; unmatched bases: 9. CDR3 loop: CASGRGDFSEAFF. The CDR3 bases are TGCGCCAGCGGCAGGGGGGATTTCTCTGAAGCTTTCTTT.

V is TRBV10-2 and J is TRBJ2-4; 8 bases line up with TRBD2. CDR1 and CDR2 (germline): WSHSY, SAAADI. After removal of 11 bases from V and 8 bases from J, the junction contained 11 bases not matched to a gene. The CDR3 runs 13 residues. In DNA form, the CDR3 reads TGCGCCGCAGCGGGAGAACGGAGGGACATTCAGTACTTC. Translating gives CAAAGERRDIQYF.

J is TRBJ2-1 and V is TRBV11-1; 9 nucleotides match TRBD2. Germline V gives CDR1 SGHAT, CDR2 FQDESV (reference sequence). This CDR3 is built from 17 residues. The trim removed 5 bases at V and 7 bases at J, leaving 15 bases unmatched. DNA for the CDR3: TGTGCCAGCAGCCCGAGACTAGCGGCACGCAACCGGAATGAGCAGTTCTTC. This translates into CASSPRLAARNRNEQFF.

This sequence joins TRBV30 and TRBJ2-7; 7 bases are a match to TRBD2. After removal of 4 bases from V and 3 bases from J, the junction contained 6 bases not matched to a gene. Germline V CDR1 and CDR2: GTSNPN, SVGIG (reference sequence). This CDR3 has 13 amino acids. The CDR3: CAWKGRAIYEQYF. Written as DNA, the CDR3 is TGTGCCTGGAAGGGGAGGGCGATCTACGAGCAGTACTTC.

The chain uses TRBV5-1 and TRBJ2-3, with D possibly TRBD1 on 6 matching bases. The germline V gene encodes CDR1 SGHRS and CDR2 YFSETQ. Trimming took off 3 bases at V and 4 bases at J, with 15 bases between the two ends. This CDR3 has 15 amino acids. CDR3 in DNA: TGCGCCAGCAGCTCCAATGCCCCAGGGGCAGATACGCAGTATTTT. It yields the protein CASSSNAPGADTQYF.

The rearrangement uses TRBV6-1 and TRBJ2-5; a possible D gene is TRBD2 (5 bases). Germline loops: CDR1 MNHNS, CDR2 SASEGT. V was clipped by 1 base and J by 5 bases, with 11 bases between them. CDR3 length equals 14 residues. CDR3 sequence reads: CASSEGTPVETQYF. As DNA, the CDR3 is TGTGCCAGCAGTGAAGGGACTCCGGTGGAGACCCAGTACTTC.

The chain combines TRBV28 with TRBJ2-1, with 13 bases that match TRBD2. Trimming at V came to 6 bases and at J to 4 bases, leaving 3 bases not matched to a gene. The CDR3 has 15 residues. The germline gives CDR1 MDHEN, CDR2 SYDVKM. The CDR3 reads CASSRGLAGYNEQFF. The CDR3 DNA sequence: TGTGCCAGCAGCCGGGGACTAGCGGGATACAATGAGCAGTTCTTC.

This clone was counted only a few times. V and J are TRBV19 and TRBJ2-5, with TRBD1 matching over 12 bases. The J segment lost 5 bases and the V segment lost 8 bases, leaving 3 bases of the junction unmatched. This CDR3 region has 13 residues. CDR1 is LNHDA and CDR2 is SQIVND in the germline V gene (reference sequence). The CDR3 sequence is CASRDRGHETQYF. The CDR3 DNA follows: TGTGCCAGTCGGGACAGGGGGCATGAGACCCAGTACTTC. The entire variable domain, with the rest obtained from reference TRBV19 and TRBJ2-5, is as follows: DGGITQSPKYLFRKEGQNVTLSCEQNLNHDAMYWYRQDPGQGLRLIYYSQIVNDFQKGDIAEGYSVSREKKESFPLTVTSAQKNPTAFYLCASRDRGHETQYFGPGTRLLVL.

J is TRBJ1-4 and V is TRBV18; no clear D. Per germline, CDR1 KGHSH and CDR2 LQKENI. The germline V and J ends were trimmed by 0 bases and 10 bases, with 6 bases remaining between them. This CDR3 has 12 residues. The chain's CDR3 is CASSPPDGKLFF. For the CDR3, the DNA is TGTGCCAGCTCACCACCGGATGGAAAACTGTTTTTT. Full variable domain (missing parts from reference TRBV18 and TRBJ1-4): NAGVMQNPRHLVRRRGQEARLRCSPMKGHSHVYWYRQLPEEGLKFMVYLQKENIIDESGMPKERFSAEFPKEGPSILRIQQVVRGDSAAYFCASSPPDGKLFFGSGTQLSVL.

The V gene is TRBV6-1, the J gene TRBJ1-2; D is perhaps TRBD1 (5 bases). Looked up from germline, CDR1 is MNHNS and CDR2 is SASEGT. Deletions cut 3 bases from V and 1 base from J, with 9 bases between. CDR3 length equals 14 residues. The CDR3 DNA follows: TGTGCCAGCAGTGAGGGGGATAATAACTATGGCTACACCTTC. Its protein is CASSEGDNNYGYTF.